This TCR beta chain was sequenced in a study of T cell changes during pregnancy in multiple sclerosis. This CDR3 has 16 residues. In germline, CDR1 is MNHEY, CDR2 SMNVEV (reference sequence). As regards this clone: The junction does not match germline at one end; this may be a read error. Other DNA sequences in the sample encode the same CDR3.

Measured with immunoSEQ multiplex PCR; TCRdb has only the in-frame clones, and not every one. The sample lists approximately 70,000 clones; about 92% were seen once. This sequence originates from a female donor in good health, enrolled as a control in a pregnancy study. This specimen was peripheral blood, taken in the second trimester of pregnancy. The chain is built from TRBV27 and TRBJ2-7, with 8 nucleotides matching TRBD1. The CDR3 is CASGPDRAYYSYEQYF. The CDR3 DNA reads as TGCGCCAGTGGTCCGGACAGGGCCTATTATTCCTACGAGCAGTACTTC.